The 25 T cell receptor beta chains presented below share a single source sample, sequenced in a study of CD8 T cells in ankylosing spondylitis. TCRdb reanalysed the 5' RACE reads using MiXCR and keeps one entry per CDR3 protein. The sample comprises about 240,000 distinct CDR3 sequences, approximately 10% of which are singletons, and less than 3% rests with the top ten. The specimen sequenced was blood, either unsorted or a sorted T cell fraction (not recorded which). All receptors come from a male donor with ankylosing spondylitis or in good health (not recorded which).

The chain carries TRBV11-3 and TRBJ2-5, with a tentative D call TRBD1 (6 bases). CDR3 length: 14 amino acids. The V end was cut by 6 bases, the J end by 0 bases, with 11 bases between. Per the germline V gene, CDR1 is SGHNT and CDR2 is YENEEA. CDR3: CASSLGGNQETQYF. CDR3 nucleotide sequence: TGTGCCAGCAGTCTAGGGGGAAACCAAGAGACCCAGTACTTC.

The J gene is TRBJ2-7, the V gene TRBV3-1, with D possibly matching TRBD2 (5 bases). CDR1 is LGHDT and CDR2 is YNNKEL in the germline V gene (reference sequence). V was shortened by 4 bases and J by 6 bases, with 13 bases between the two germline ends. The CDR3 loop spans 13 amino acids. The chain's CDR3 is CASSRAGEFEQYF. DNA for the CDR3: TGTGCCAGCAGCCGCGCGGGCGAATTCGAGCAGTACTTC.

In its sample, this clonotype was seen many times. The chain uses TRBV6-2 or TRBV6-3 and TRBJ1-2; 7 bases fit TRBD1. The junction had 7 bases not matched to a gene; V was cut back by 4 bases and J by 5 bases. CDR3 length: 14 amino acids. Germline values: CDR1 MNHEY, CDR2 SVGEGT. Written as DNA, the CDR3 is TGTGCCAGCAGTTTTTCGACAGGGACGTATGGCTACACCTTC. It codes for CASSFSTGTYGYTF.

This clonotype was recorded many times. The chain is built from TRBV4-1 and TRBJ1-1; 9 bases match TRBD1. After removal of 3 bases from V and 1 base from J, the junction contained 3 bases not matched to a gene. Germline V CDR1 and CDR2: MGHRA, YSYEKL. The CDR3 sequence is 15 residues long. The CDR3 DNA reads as TGCGCCAGCAGCCAGTGGACAGGGGCGAACACTGAAGCTTTCTTT. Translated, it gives CASSQWTGANTEAFF.

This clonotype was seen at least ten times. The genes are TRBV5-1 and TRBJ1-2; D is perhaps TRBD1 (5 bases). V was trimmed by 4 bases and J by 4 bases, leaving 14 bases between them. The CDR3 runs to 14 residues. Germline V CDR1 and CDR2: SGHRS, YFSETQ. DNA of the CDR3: TGCGCCAGCAGCGCAACTCAGGGACCCTATGGCTACACCTTC. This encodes CASSATQGPYGYTF.

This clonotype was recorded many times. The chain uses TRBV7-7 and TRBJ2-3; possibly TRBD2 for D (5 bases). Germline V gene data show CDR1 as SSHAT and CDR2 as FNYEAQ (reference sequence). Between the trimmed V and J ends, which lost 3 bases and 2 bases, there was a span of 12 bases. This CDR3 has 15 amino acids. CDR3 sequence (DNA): TGTGCCAGCAGCTTGGACTCGGAGTCCACAGATACGCAGTATTTT. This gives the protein CASSLDSESTDTQYF.

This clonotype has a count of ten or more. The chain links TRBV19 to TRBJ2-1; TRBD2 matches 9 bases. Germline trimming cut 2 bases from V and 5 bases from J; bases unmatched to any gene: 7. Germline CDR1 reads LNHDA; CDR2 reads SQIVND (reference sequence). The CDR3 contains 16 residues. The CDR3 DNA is TGTGCCAGTAGTATATTCGGCGGGGGGGCCGACAATGAGCAGTTCTTC. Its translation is CASSIFGGGADNEQFF.

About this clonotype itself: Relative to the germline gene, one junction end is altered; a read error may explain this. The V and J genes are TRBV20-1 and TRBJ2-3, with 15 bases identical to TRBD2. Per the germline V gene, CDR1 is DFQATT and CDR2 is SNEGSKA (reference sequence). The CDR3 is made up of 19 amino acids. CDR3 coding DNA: TGCTGTGCCCTACTCTGGACTAGCGGGAGGGCCACGCTCACAGATACGCAGTATTTT. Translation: CCALLWTSGRATLTDTQYF.

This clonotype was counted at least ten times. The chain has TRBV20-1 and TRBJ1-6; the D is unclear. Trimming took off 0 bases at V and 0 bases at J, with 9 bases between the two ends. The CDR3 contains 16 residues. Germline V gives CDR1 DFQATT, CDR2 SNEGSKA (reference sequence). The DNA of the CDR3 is TGCAGTGCTAGAGATTGGGAGAGCTCCTATAATTCACCCCTCCACTTT. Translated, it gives CSARDWESSYNSPLHF.

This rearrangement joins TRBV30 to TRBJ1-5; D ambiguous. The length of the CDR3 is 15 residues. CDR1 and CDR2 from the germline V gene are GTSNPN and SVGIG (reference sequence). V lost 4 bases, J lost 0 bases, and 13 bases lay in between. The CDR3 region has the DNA TGTGCCTGGAACAATCGTGGCTATAGCAATCAGCCCCAGCATTTT. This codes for CAWNNRGYSNQPQHF.

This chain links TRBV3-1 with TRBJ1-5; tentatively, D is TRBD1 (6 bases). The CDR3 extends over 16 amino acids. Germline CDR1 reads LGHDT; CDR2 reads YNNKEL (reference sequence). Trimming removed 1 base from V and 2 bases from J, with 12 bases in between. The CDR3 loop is CASSQGGGTGNQPQHF. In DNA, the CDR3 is TGTGCCAGCAGCCAAGGAGGGGGGACTGGCAATCAGCCCCAGCATTTT.

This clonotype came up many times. CDR3: CASSQLLGPRNEQFF. The CDR3 nucleotides are TGCGCCAGCAGCCAACTATTGGGGCCGCGGAATGAGCAGTTCTTC. This rearrangement joins TRBV4-1 to TRBJ2-1, with a weak D call TRBD1 (5 bases). The CDR3 is 15 residues long. Trimming took 2 bases from V and 7 from J, leaving 15 bases between them. CDR1 and CDR2 from the germline V gene are MGHRA and YSYEKL.

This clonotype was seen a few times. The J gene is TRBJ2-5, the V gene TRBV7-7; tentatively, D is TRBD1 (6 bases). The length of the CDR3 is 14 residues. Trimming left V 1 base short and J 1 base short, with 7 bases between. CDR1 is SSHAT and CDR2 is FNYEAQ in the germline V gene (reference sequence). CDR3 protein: CASSLGQAQETQYF. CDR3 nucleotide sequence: TGTGCCAGCAGCTTAGGACAGGCCCAAGAGACCCAGTACTTC.

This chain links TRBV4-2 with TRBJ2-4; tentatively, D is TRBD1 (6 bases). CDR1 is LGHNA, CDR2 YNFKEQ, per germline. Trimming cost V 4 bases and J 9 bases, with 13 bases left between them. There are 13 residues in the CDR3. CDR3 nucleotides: TGTGCCAGCAGCCCCGGGACACACTGCATTCAGTACTTC. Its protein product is CASSPGTHCIQYF.

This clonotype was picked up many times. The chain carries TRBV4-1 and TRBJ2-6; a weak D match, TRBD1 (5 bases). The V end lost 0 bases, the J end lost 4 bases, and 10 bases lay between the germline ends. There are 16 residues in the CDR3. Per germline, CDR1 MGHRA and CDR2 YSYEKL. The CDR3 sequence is CASSQEGRVGANVLTF. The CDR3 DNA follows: TGCGCCAGCAGCCAAGAAGGCAGGGTCGGGGCCAACGTCCTGACTTTC.

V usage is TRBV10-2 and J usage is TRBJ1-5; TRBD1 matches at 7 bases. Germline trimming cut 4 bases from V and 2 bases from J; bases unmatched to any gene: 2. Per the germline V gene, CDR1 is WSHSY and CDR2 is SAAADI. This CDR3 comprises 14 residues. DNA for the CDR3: TGCGCCAGCAGTGGTCAGGGGGGCAATCAGCCCCAGCATTTT. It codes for CASSGQGGNQPQHF.

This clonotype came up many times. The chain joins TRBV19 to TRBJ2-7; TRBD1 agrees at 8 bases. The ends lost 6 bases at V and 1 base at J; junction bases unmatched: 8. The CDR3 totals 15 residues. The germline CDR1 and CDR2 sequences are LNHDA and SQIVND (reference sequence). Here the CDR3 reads CASSPSGTGSYEQYF. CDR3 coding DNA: TGTGCCAGTAGCCCCTCCGGGACAGGATCCTACGAGCAGTACTTC.

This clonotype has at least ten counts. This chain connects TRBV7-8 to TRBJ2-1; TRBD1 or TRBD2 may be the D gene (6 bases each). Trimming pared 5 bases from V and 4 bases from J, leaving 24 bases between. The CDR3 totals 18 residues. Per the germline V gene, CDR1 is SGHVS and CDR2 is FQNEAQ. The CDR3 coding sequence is TGTGCCAGCAGCCTTCCAAACCGGGGGTATGGGACATACAATGAGCAGTTCTTC. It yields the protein CASSLPNRGYGTYNEQFF.

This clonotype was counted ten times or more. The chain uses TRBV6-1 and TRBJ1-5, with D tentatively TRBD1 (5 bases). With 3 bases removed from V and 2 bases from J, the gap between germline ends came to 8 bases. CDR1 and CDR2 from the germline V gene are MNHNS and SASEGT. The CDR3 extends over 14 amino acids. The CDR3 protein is CASSDRVGNQPQHF. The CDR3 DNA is TGTGCCAGCAGTGACAGGGTCGGCAATCAGCCCCAGCATTTT.

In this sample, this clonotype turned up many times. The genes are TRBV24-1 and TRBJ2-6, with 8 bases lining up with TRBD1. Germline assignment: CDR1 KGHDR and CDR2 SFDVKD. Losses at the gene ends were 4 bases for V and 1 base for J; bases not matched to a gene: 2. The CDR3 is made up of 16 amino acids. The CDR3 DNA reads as TGTGCCACCAGTGAATACAGGGGGTCTGGGGCCAACGTCCTGACTTTC. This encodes CATSEYRGSGANVLTF.

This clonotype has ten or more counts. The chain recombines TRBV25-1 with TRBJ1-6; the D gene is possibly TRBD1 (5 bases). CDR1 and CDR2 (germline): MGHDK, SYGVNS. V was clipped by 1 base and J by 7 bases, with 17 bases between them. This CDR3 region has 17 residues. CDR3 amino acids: CASSEWQVPKGNSPLHF. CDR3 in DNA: TGTGCCAGCAGTGAATGGCAGGTCCCAAAGGGGAATTCACCCCTCCACTTT.

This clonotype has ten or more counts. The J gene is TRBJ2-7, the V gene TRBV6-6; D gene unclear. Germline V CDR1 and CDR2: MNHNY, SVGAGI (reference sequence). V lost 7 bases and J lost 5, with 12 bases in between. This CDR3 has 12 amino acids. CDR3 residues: CASTPGSNEQYF. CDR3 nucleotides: TGTGCCAGCACCCCAGGAAGCAACGAGCAGTACTTC.

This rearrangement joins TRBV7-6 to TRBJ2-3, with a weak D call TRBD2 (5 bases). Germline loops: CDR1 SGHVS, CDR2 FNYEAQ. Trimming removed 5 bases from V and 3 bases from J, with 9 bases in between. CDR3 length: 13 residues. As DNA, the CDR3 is TGTGCCAGCAGCCCCCCGGGAACAGATACGCAGTATTTT. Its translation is CASSPPGTDTQYF.

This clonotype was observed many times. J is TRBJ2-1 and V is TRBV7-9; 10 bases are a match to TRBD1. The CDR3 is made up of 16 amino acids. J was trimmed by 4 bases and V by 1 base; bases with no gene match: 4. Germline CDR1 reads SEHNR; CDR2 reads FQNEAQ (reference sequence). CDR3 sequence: CASSLGTGGQYNEQFF. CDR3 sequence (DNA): TGTGCCAGCAGCTTAGGGACAGGGGGACAGTACAATGAGCAGTTCTTC.

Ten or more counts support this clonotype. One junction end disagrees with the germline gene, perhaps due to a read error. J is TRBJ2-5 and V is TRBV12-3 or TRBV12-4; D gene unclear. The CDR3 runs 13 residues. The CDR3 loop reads CASSPTNQETQYF. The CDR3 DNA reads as TGTGCCAGCAGCCCCACTAACCAGGAGACCCAGTACTTC.